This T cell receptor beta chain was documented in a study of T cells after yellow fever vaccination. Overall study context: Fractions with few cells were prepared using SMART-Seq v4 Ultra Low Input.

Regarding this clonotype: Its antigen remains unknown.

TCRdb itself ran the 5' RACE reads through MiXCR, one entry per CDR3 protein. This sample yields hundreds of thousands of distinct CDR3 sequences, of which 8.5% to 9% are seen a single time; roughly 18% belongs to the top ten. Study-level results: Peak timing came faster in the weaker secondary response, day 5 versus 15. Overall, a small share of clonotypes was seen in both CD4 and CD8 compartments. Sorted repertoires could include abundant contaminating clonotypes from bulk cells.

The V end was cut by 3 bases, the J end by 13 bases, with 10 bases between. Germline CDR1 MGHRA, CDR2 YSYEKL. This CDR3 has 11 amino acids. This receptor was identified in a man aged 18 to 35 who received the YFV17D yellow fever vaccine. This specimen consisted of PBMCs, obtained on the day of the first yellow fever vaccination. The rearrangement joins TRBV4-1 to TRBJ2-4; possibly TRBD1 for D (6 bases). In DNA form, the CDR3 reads TGCGCCAGCAGCCAGGGCGGACAGCAGTACTTC. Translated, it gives CASSQGGQQYF.